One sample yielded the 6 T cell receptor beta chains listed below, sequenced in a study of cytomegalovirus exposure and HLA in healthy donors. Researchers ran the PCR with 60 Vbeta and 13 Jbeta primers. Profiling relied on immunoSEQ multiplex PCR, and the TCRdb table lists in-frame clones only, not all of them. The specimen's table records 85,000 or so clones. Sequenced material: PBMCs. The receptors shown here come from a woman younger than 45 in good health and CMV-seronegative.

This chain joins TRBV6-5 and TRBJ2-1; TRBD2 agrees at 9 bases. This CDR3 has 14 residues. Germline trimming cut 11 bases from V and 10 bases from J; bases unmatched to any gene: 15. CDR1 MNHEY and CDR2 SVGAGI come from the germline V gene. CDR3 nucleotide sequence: TGTGCCGCTAAGCAGGCGGGAGGGCTGGGAGAGCAGTTCTTC. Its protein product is CAAKQAGGLGEQFF.

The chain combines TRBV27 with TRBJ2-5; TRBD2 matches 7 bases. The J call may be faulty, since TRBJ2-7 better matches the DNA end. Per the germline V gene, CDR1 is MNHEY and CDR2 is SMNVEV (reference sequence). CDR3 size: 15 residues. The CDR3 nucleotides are TGTGCCAGCAGTTCAAGGGGAGGGAACACCTACGAGCAGTACTTC. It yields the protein CASSSRGGNTYEQYF.

The CDR3 DNA follows: TGTGCCAGCAGCTCCACTGCCCAGGGGGCGCCGCATGGCTACACCTTC. Encoded protein: CASSSTAQGAPHGYTF. V usage is TRBV7-2 and J usage is TRBJ1-2; TRBD1 matches 8 bases. J lost 6 bases, V lost 4 bases, and 13 bases had no gene match. CDR1 is SGHTA, CDR2 FQGNSA, per germline. The CDR3 loop spans 16 amino acids.

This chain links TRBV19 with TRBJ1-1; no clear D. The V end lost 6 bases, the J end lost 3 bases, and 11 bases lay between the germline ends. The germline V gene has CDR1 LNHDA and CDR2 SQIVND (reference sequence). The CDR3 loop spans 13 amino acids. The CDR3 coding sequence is TGTGCCAGTAGCACCAGGTGGGACACTGAAGCTTTCTTT. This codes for CASSTRWDTEAFF.

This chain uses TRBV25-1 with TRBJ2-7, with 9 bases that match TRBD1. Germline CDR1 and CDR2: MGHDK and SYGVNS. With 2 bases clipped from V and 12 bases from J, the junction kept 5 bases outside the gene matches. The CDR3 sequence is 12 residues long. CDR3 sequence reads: CASSEGTGNRYF. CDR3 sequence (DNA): TGTGCCAGCAGTGAAGGGACAGGGAATCGGTACTTC.

CDR3: CSVESGPGYGYTF. CDR3 nucleotide sequence: TGCAGCGTTGAGTCAGGGCCTGGCTATGGCTACACCTTC. This rearrangement joins TRBV29-1 to TRBJ1-2, with D perhaps matching TRBD1 (5 bases). Germline assignment: CDR1 SQVTM and CDR2 ANQGSEA. The CDR3 has 13 residues. V lost 3 bases, J lost 4 bases, and 12 bases lay in between.